Presented here are 6 T cell receptor beta chains from one specimen sequenced in a study of naive and memory T cell subsets. An equimolar mix of two oligonucleotides served as the beta constant-region primer for TRBC1 and TRBC2. Four rounds of PCR amplified the ligated cDNA using nested alpha and beta constant-region primers plus SP2. TCRdb re-derived calls from the UMI-ligation and nested PCR reads in MiXCR, one entry per CDR3 protein. Of roughly 100,000 distinct CDR3 sequences in the sample, more than 14% were seen once. Findings and limits, study-wide: Especially in CD8 cells, naive repertoires contained a few larger clonotypes, possibly CD45RA-re-expressing memory cells.

These TCRs' antigens remain unknown. Sequencing used naive CD8+ T cells from blood. The receptors stem from a human donor in good health.

The chain recombines TRBV30 with TRBJ2-1; D call uncertain. This CDR3 is built from 12 residues. V shed 0 bases and J shed 7 bases, with 7 bases lying between them. Per the germline V gene, CDR1 is GTSNPN and CDR2 is SVGIG (reference sequence). The CDR3 loop reads CAWSVQGNEQFF. The CDR3 DNA is TGTGCCTGGAGTGTACAAGGGAATGAGCAGTTCTTC.

The sample holds a few counts of this clonotype. The chain is built from TRBV11-2 and TRBJ1-2, with unresolved D. Germline-derived CDR1 and CDR2 are SGHAT and FQNNGV. Trimming removed 1 base from V and 1 base from J, with 4 bases in between. The CDR3 is 13 residues long. CDR3 sequence (DNA): TGTGCCAGCAGCTTAGCAAATAACTATGGCTACACCTTC. Its translation: CASSLANNYGYTF.

Only a few counts were recorded for this clonotype. J is TRBJ2-4 and V is TRBV4-1; D gene unclear. The CDR3 is made up of 10 amino acids. Trimming left V 3 bases short and J 15 bases short, with 9 bases between. Germline V lookup: CDR1 MGHRA, CDR2 YSYEKL. The CDR3 nucleotides read TGCGCCAGCAGCCATACCAAAGGGTACTTC. Translated, it gives CASSHTKGYF.

This clonotype was seen many times. CDR3: CASSSGTTYEQYF. CDR3 nucleotide sequence: TGTGCCAGCTCATCGGGAACTACCTACGAGCAGTACTTC. The V and J genes are TRBV18 and TRBJ2-7, with D tentatively TRBD2 (5 bases). This CDR3 spans 13 amino acids. V was cut by 5 bases and J by 2 bases, with 10 bases left in between. The germline V gene encodes CDR1 KGHSH and CDR2 LQKENI.

This clonotype was seen only a few times. This rearrangement joins TRBV6-2 or TRBV6-3 to TRBJ2-3; no reliable D call. CDR3 size: 12 residues. V lost 2 bases to trimming and J lost 4 bases, with 4 bases between them. CDR1 is MNHEY and CDR2 is SVGEGT in the germline V gene. CDR3 nucleotides: TGTGCCAGCAGTTACCCTCCAGATACGCAGTATTTT. Translation: CASSYPPDTQYF.

This clonotype has more than one count but fewer than ten. The chain uses TRBV12-3 or TRBV12-4 and TRBJ2-7; 7 positions agree with TRBD1. This CDR3 spans 15 amino acids. With V trimmed by 7 bases and J by 5 bases, 14 bases remained unmatched. The DNA for the CDR3 is TGTGCCAGCACCCAATCCGGGACAGCAAACAACGAGCAGTACTTC. Translation gives CASTQSGTANNEQYF.